This is a list of T cell receptor beta chains from one sample in a study of cytomegalovirus exposure and HLA in healthy donors. Sequenced by immunoSEQ multiplex PCR; TCRdb stores in-frame clones only, minus some. The sample carries over 150,000 clones, about 90% recorded once. Input material: PBMCs. The receptors were sampled from a man younger than 30 in good health and CMV-seropositive. Each CDR3 is given with its conserved first and last residue. Fields, in order: V gene, CDR3 protein.

V gene: TRBV25-1
CDR3 protein: CASSKAGGLLYNEQFF

V gene: TRBV28
CDR3 protein: CASSRADYEQYF

V gene: TRBV5-6
CDR3 protein: CASSFGDTIYF

V gene: TRBV4-1
CDR3 protein: CASSQREGDYEQYF

V gene: TRBV6-6
CDR3 protein: CASSLAGGSYEQYF

V gene: TRBV11-2
CDR3 protein: CASSSPGLALNIQYF

V gene: TRBV14
CDR3 protein: CASSRTGSSYNEQFF

V gene: TRBV29-1
CDR3 protein: CSVVDYTSTDTQYF

V gene: TRBV9
CDR3 protein: CASSVEGGSYEQYF

V gene: TRBV7-8
CDR3 protein: CASSYEGQGVNQPQHF

V gene: TRBV28
CDR3 protein: CASRGNRVGNYGYTF

V gene: TRBV5-1
CDR3 protein: CASSYLQGDLGTQYF

V gene: TRBV5-4
CDR3 protein: CASSLGAEINQPQHF

V gene: TRBV27
CDR3 protein: CASSFARGNYEQYF

V gene: TRBV5-5
CDR3 protein: CASSLEAARGYEQYF

V gene: TRBV7-3
CDR3 protein: CASSFKVAGYDEQFF

V gene: TRBV6-5
CDR3 protein: CASSYRRQGSYEQYF

V gene: TRBV6-1
CDR3 protein: CASSVRQGAYTIGYTF

V gene: TRBV19
CDR3 protein: CAKVLANNKNIQYF

V gene: TRBV10-2
CDR3 protein: CASGPLAGVAYEQYF

V gene: TRBV10-1
CDR3 protein: CASSESSRGEAFF

V gene: TRBV6-1
CDR3 protein: CASSDPAGLITDTQYF

V gene: TRBV6-5
CDR3 protein: CASSYGLAAYNEQFF

V gene: TRBV7-6
CDR3 protein: CASSSYRGRDEKLFF

V gene: TRBV18
CDR3 protein: CASSPLTGGSGNTIYF

V gene: TRBV5-5
CDR3 protein: CASSARQATTLSYEQYF

V gene: TRBV6-1
CDR3 protein: CASSEAYPPKHEKLFF

V gene: TRBV27
CDR3 protein: CASSLFPPSGRETQYF

V gene: TRBV27
CDR3 protein: CASGLTGSLWEQYF

V gene: TRBV28
CDR3 protein: CASTSRLAGAVDTQYF

V gene: TRBV9
CDR3 protein: CASSVEHYHGNEQFF

V gene: TRBV7-3
CDR3 protein: CASSVDRGGEQYF

V gene: TRBV5-1
CDR3 protein: CASTSTGGDTEAFF

V gene: TRBV18
CDR3 protein: CASSPPGGLSYEQYF

V gene: TRBV7-9
CDR3 protein: CASSYSGSRNNEQFF

V gene: TRBV7-8
CDR3 protein: CASSRDRSNQPQHF

V gene: TRBV6-5
CDR3 protein: CASSYNGRAGDYGYTF